These 8 T cell receptor beta chains came from one sample sequenced in a study of Graves' ophthalmopathy and Graves' hyperthyroidism. RNA served as the template for amplifying TCR beta CDR3 regions. First-round RT-PCR with HTBI primers preceded a second-round multiplex PCR. TCRdb re-derived calls from the multiplex PCR reads in MiXCR, one entry per CDR3 protein. This table holds about 390,000 distinct CDR3 sequences, 15% found once. Sample: peripheral blood. Receptors were obtained from a woman in her late teens or twenties with stable Graves' hyperthyroidism.

This clonotype has only a few counts. This chain links TRBV24-1 with TRBJ1-3; D perhaps matches TRBD1 (5 bases). The ends were cut back, 10 bases at V and 2 bases at J, with 17 bases in the middle. Germline V gives CDR1 KGHDR, CDR2 SFDVKD. The CDR3 runs 15 residues. Here the CDR3 DNA reads TGTGCCACTGCTTCTCAGGGACGGCCTGGAAACACCATATATTTT. Residues: CATASQGRPGNTIYF.

This clonotype was detected ten times or more. This chain joins TRBV12-3 or TRBV12-4 and TRBJ1-3, with D uncertain. The CDR3 runs to 13 residues. V was cut by 7 bases and J by 3 bases, with 10 bases left in between. CDR3 region: CASTFFGGNTIYF. CDR3 coding DNA: TGTGCCAGCACCTTCTTTGGTGGAAACACCATATATTTT.

This clonotype was recorded many times. This chain connects TRBV9 to TRBJ1-2; 7 bases align to TRBD1. The CDR3 runs 16 residues. V shed 0 bases and J 5 bases; nucleotides not matched to a gene: 10. Germline V lookup: CDR1 SGDLS, CDR2 YYNGEE. CDR3 nucleotides: TGTGCCAGCAGCGTAGTAAGCGGACAGGCCTCGTATGGCTACACCTTC. Translating it yields CASSVVSGQASYGYTF.

In this sample, this clonotype turned up many times. The V gene is TRBV12-3 or TRBV12-4, the J gene TRBJ2-7; no firm D call. V dropped 1 base and J dropped 3 bases, with 13 bases sitting between them. The CDR3 contains 15 residues. In DNA form, the CDR3 reads TGTGCCAGCAGTTTAGTTGGCCTAAGTAACTACGAGCAGTACTTC. This encodes CASSLVGLSNYEQYF.

In the case of this clonotype: In this CDR3 the conserved last residue, phenylalanine or tryptophan, is missing, so a read error is likely. The limits of the CDR3 on the DNA are not certain, so only TCRdb's listed CDR3 is given. J is TRBJ1-1 and V is TRBV2. Germline values: CDR1 SNHLY, CDR2 FYNNEI. The CDR3 adds up to 12 amino acids, both ends counted. The CDR3 sequence: CASTFGDTEACV.

In this sample, this clonotype turned up many times. This chain joins TRBV20-1 and TRBJ2-7; possible D gene TRBD2, 6 bases. Trimming stripped 6 bases from V and 2 bases from J, with 17 bases between. Germline-derived CDR1 and CDR2 are DFQATT and SNEGSKA (reference sequence). The CDR3 contains 14 residues. The CDR3 region is CSAAGGVSPYEQYF. CDR3 bases: TGCAGTGCAGCTGGCGGGGTGTCCCCCTACGAGCAGTACTTC.

This clonotype has ten or more counts. The V call is TRBV2, the J call TRBJ1-1; D not resolved. Per the germline V gene, CDR1 is SNHLY and CDR2 is FYNNEI. V gave up 1 base and J gave up 1 base, with 1 base separating them. The CDR3 has 12 residues. CDR3 sequence (DNA): TGTGCCAGCAGTGAAGGGAACACTGAAGCTTTCTTT. Translation gives CASSEGNTEAFF. The full variable domain, its missing parts supplied by reference TRBV2 and TRBJ1-1, is EPEVTQTPSHQVTQMGQEVILRCVPISNHLYFYWYRQILGQKVEFLVSFYNNEISEKSEIFDDQFSVERPDGSNFTLKIRSTKLEDSAMYFCASSEGNTEAFFGQGTRLTVV.

This clonotype has a count of ten or more. The chain recombines TRBV7-9 with TRBJ1-2; D not resolved. Per germline, CDR1 SEHNR and CDR2 FQNEAQ (reference sequence). This CDR3 spans 14 amino acids. Trimming pared 2 bases from V and 6 bases from J, leaving 13 bases between. This CDR3 reads CASSLWADEHGYTF. The CDR3 DNA sequence: TGTGCCAGCAGCTTATGGGCGGACGAACATGGCTACACCTTC.